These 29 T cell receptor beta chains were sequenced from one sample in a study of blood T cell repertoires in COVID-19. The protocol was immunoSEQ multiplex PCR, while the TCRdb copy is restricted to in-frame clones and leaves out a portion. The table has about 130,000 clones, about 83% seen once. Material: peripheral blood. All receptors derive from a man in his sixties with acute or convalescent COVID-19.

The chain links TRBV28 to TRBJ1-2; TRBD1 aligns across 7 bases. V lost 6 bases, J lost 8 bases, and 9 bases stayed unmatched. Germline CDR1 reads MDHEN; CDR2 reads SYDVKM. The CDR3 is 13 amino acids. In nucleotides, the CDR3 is TGTGCCAGCAGGCAAACAGGGGCGAGGGGCTACACCTTC. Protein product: CASRQTGARGYTF.

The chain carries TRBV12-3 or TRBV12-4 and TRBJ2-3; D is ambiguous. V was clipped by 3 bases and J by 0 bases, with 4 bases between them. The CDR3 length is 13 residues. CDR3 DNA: TGTGCCAGCAGTTTCCCTAGCACAGATACGCAGTATTTT. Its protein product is CASSFPSTDTQYF.

DNA for the CDR3: TGTGCCAGCAGTTTATCCGGGGAAAACATTCAGTACTTC. Encoded protein: CASSLSGENIQYF. The V and J genes are TRBV27 and TRBJ2-4; D possibly corresponds to TRBD2 (5 bases). Trimming pared 0 bases from V and 5 bases from J, leaving 5 bases between. Germline CDR1 is MNHEY and CDR2 is SMNVEV (reference sequence). The length of the CDR3 is 13 residues.

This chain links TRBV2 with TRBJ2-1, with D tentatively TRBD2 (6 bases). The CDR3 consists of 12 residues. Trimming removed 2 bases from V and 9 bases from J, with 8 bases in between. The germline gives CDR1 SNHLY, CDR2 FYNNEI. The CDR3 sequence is CASSELGGEQFF. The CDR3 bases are TGTGCCAGCAGTGAATTGGGGGGTGAGCAGTTCTTC.

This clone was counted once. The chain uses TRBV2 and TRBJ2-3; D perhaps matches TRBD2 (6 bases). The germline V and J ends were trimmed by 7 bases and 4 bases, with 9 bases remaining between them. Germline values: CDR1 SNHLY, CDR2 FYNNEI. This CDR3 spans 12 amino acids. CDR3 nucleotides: TGTGCCAGCACCGGGGGATCAGATACGCAGTATTTT. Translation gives CASTGGSDTQYF.

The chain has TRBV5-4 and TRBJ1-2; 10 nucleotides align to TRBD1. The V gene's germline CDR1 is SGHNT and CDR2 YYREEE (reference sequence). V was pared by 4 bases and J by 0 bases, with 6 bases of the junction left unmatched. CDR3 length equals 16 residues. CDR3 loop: CASSRTGGESNYGYTF. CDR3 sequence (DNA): TGTGCCAGCAGCCGGACAGGGGGGGAATCTAACTATGGCTACACCTTC.

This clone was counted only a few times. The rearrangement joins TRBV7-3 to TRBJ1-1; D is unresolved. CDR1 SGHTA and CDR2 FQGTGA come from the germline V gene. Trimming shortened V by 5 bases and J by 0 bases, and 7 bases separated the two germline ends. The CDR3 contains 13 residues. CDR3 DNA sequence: TGTGCCAGCAGCCTGGCACTGAACACTGAAGCTTTCTTT. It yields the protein CASSLALNTEAFF.

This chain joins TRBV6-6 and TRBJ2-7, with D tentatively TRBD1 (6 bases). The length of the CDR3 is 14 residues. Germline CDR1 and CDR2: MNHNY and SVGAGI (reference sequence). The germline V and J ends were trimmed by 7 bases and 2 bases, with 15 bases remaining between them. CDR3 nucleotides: TGTGCCAGCAATGCCCTGGGACAAGCCTACGAGCAGTACTTC. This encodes CASNALGQAYEQYF.

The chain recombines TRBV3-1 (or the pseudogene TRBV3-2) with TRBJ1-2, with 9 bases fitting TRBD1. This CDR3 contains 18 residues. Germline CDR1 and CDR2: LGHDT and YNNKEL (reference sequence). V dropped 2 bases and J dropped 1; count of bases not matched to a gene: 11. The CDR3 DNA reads TGTGCCAGCAGCCAAAAGGACAGGGGACGAAAGAGTAACTATGGCTACACCTTC. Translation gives CASSQKDRGRKSNYGYTF.

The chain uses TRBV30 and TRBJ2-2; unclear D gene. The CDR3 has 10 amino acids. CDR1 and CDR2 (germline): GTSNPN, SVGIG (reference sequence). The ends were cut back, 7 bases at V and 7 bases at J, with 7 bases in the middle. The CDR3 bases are TGTGCCTCCTATCGCGGGGAGCTGTTTTTT. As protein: CASYRGELFF.

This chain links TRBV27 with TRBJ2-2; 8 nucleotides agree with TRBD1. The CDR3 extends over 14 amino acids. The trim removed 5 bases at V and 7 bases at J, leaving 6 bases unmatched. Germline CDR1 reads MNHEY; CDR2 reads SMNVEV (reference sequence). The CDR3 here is CASSRTGWNGELFF. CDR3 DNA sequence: TGTGCCAGCAGTCGGACAGGGTGGAACGGGGAGCTGTTTTTT.

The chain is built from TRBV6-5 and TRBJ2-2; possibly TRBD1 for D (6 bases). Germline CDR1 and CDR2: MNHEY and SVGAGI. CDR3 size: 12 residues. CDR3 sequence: CAAQGATGELFF. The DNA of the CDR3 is TGTGCTGCACAGGGTGCTACCGGGGAGCTGTTTTTT.

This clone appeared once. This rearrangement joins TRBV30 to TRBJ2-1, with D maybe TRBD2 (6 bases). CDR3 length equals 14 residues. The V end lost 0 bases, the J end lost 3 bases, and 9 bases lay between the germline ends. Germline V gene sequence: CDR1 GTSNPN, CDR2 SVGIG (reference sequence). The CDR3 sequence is CAWSVAGYYNEQFF. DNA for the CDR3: TGTGCCTGGAGTGTAGCGGGCTACTACAATGAGCAGTTCTTC.

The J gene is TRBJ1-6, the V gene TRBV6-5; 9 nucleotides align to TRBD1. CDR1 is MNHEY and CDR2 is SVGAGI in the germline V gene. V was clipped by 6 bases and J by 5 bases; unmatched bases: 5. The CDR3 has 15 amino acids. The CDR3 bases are TGTGCCAGCAGCCTGGGACAGGGAGATAATTCACCCCTCCACTTT. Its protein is CASSLGQGDNSPLHF.

This CDR3 reads CAGPMVLAGGSYEQYF. The DNA for the CDR3 is TGCGCCGGACCTATGGTGCTAGCGGGTGGCTCCTACGAGCAGTACTTC. The rearrangement uses TRBV5-1 and TRBJ2-7; TRBD2 agrees at 8 bases. The J segment lost 0 bases and the V segment lost 10 bases, leaving 15 bases of the junction unmatched. Per the germline V gene, CDR1 is SGHRS and CDR2 is YFSETQ. This CDR3 is built from 16 residues.

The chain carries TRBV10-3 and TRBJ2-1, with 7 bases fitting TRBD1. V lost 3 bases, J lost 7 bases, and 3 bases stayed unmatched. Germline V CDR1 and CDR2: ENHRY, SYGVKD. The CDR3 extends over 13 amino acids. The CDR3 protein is CAISDPQGNEQFF. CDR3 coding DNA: TGTGCCATCAGTGACCCACAGGGGAATGAGCAGTTCTTC.

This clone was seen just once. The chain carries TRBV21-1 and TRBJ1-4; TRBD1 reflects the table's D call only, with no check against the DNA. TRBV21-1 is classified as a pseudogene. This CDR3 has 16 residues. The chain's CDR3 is CASSKVGTGRNEKLFF. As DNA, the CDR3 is TGTGCCAGCAGCAAAGTGGGGACAGGTCGGAATGAAAAACTGTTTTTT.

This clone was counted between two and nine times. The CDR3, as DNA: TGTGCCACCAGTGATCGGGACAGGGGGCGGGGGTACGGCACAGATACGCAGTATTTT. As protein: CATSDRDRGRGYGTDTQYF. This sequence joins TRBV24-1 and TRBJ2-3; 12 bases are shared with TRBD1. V was pared by 3 bases and J by 1 base, with 10 bases of the junction left unmatched. Germline values: CDR1 KGHDR, CDR2 SFDVKD. CDR3 size: 19 residues.

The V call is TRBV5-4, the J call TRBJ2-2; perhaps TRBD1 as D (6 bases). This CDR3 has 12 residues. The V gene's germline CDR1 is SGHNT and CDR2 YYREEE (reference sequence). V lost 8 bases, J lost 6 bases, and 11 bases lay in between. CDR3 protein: CASNRVSGELFF. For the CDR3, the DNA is TGTGCCAGTAACAGGGTGTCCGGGGAGCTGTTTTTT. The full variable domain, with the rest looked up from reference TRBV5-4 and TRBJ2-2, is ETGVTQSPTHLIKTRGQQVTLRCSSQSGHNTVSWYQQALGQGPQFIFQYYREEENGRGNFPPRFSGLQFPNYSSELNVNALELDDSALYLCASNRVSGELFFGEGSRLTVL.

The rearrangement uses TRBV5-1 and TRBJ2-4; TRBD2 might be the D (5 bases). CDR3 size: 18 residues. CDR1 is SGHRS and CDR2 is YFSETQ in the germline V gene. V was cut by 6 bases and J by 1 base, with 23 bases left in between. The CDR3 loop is CASTDPDSDGWAKNIQYF. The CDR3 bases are TGCGCCAGCACAGACCCGGACTCCGACGGTTGGGCCAAAAACATTCAGTACTTC.

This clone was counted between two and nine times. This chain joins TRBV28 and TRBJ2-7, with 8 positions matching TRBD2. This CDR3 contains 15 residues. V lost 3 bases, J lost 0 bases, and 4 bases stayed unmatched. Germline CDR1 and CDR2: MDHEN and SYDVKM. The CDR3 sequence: CASSFGGANSYEQYF. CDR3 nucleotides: TGTGCCAGCAGTTTCGGGGGGGCCAACTCCTACGAGCAGTACTTC.

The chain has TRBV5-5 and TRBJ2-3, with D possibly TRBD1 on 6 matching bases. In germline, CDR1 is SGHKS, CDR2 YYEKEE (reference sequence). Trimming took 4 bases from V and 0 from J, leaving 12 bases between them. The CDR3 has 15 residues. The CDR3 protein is CASSRRTESTDTQYF. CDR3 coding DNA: TGTGCCAGCAGCCGAAGGACAGAAAGCACAGATACGCAGTATTTT.

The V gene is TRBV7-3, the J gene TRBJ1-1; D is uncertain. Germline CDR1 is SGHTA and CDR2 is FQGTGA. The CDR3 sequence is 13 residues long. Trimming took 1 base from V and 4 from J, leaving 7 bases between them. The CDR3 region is CASSLNILTEAFF. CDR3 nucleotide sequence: TGTGCCAGCAGCTTAAATATCCTCACTGAAGCTTTCTTT.

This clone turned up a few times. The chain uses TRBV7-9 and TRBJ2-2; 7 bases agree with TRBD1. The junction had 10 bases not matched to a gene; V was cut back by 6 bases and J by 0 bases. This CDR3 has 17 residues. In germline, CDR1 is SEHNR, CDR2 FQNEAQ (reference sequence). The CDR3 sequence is CASRPTGARPNTGELFF. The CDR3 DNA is TGTGCCAGCAGACCCACAGGGGCCCGTCCGAACACCGGGGAGCTGTTTTTT.

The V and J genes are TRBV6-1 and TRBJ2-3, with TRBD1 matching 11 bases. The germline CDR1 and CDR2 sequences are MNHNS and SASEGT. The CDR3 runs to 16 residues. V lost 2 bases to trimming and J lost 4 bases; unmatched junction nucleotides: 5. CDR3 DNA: TGTGCCAGCAGTGAACGGGACAGGGGGTTTGCAGATACGCAGTATTTT. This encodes CASSERDRGFADTQYF.

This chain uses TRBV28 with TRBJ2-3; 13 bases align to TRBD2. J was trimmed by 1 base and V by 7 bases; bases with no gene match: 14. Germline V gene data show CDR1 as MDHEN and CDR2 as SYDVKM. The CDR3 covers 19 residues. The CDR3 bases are TGTGCCAGCATCCCGGGCGGACTAGCGGGAGAGCGAGGCACAGATACGCAGTATTTT. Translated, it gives CASIPGGLAGERGTDTQYF.

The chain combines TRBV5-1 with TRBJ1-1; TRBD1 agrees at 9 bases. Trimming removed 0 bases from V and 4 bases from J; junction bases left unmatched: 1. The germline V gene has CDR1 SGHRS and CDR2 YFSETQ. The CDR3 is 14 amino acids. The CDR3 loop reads CASSLGQGGTEAFF. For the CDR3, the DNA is TGCGCCAGCAGCTTGGGACAGGGGGGCACTGAAGCTTTCTTT. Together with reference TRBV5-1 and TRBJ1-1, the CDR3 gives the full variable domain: KAGVTQTPRYLIKTRGQQVTLSCSPISGHRSVSWYQQTPGQGLQFLFEYFSETQRNKGNFPGRFSGRQFSNSRSEMNVSTLELGDSALYLCASSLGQGGTEAFFGQGTRLTVV.

The CDR3 sequence is CASSHSGRASGGNEQFF. The CDR3 DNA reads TGTGCCAGCAGCCACAGCGGGAGGGCTTCAGGGGGCAATGAGCAGTTCTTC. This chain connects TRBV4-2 to TRBJ2-1; 10 positions match TRBD2. The CDR3 sequence is 17 residues long. CDR1 is LGHNA and CDR2 is YNFKEQ in the germline V gene. V shed 3 bases, J shed 6 bases, and the junction held 11 bases outside the gene matches.

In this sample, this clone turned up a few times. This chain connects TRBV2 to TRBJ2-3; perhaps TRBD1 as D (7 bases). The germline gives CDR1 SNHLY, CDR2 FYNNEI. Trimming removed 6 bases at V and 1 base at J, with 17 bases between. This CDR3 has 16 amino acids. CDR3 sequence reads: CASRGGQSVGTDTQYF. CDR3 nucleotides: TGTGCCAGCAGGGGGGGACAGTCGGTGGGCACAGATACGCAGTATTTT. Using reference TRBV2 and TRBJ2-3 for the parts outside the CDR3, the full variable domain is EPEVTQTPSHQVTQMGQEVILRCVPISNHLYFYWYRQILGQKVEFLVSFYNNEISEKSEIFDDQFSVERPDGSNFTLKIRSTKLEDSAMYFCASRGGQSVGTDTQYFGPGTRLTVL.